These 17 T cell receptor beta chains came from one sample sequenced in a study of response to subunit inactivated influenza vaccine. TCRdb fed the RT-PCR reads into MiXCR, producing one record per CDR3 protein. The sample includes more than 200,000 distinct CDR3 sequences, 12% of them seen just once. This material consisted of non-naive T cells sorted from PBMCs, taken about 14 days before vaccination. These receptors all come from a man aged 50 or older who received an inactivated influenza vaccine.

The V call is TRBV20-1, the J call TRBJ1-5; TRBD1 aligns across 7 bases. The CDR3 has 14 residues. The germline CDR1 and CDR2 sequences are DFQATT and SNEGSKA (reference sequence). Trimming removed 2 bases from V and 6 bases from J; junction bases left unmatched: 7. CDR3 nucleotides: TGCAGTGCTAGAACAGGGGTTACGGGTCAGCCCCAGCATTTT. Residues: CSARTGVTGQPQHF.

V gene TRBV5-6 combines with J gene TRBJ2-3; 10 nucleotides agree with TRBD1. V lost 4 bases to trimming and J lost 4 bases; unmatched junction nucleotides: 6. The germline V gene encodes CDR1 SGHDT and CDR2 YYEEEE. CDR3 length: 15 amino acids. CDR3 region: CASSPWTGGSDTQYF. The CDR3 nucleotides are TGTGCCAGCAGCCCCTGGACAGGGGGATCAGATACGCAGTATTTT.

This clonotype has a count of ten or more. The CDR3 region has the DNA TGTGCCACCAGCAGAATAAGCGGCACCGGGGAGCTGTTTTTT. It encodes CATSRISGTGELFF. The V and J genes are TRBV15 and TRBJ2-2; D possibly corresponds to TRBD2 (5 bases). The germline gives CDR1 LNHNV, CDR2 YYDKDF (reference sequence). The CDR3 has 14 amino acids. V was shortened by 2 bases and J by 4 bases, with 8 bases between the two germline ends.

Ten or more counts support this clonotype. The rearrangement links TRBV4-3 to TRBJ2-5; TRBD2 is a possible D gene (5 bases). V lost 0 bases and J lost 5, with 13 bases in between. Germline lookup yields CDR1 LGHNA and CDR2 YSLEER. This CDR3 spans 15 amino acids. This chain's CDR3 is CASSQDLNTGETQYF. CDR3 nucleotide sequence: TGCGCCAGCAGCCAAGACCTGAACACGGGGGAGACCCAGTACTTC.

CDR3 DNA sequence: TGTGCCAGCAGCTTCCTGCAGGGCGGAGATACCCAGTACTTC. It yields the protein CASSFLQGGDTQYF. This chain uses TRBV5-8 with TRBJ2-5, with D maybe TRBD1 (5 bases). The CDR3 has 14 amino acids. CDR1 and CDR2 (germline): SGHTS, YDEGEE. V dropped 2 bases and J dropped 8 bases, with 16 bases sitting between them.

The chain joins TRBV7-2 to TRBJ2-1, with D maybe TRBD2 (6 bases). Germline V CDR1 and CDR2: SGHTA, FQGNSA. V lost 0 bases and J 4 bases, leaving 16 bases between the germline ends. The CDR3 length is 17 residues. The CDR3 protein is CASSLAPTGVGYNEQFF. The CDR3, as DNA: TGTGCCAGCAGCTTAGCGCCTACGGGAGTGGGGTACAATGAGCAGTTCTTC.

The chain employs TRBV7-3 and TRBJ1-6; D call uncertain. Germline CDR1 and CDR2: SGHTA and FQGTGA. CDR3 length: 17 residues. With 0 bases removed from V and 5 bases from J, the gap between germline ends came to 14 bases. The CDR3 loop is CASSLTLRAWDNSPLHF. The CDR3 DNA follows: TGTGCCAGCAGCTTAACGTTAAGGGCCTGGGATAATTCACCCCTCCACTTT.

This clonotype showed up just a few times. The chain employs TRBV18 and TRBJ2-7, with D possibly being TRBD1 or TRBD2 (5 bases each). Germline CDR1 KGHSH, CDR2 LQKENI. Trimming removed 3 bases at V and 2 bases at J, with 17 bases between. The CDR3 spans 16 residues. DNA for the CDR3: TGTGCCAGCTCACCCCCGGGGCTTTTCGCCACCTACGAGCAGTACTTC. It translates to CASSPPGLFATYEQYF. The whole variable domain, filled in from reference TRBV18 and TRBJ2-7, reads NAGVMQNPRHLVRRRGQEARLRCSPMKGHSHVYWYRQLPEEGLKFMVYLQKENIIDESGMPKERFSAEFPKEGPSILRIQQVVRGDSAAYFCASSPPGLFATYEQYFGPGTRLTVT.

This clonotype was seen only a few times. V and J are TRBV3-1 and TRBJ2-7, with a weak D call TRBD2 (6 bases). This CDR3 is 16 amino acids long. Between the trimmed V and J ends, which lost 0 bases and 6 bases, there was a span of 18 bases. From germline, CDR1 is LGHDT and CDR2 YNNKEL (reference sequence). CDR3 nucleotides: TGTGCCAGCAGCCAAGATTTAACTAGCCGCGACAGCGAGCAGTACTTC. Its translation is CASSQDLTSRDSEQYF.

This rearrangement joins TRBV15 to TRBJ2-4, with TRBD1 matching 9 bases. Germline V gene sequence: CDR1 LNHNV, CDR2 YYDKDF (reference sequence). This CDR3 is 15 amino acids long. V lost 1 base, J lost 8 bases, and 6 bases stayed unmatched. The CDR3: CATSRAGQGGHIQYF. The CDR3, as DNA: TGTGCCACCAGCAGAGCGGGACAGGGAGGACACATTCAGTACTTC.

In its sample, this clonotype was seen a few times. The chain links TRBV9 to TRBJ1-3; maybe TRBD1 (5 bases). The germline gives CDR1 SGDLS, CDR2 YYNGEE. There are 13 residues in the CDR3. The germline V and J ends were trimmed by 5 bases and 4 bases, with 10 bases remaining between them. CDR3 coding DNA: TGTGCCAGCAGACCAAGGGACGGAAACACCATATATTTT. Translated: CASRPRDGNTIYF.

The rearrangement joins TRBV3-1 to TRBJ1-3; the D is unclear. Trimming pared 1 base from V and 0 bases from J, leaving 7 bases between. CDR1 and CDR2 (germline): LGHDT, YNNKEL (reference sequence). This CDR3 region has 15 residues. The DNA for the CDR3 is TGTGCCAGCAGCCAAGTCCAGAACTCTGGAAACACCATATATTTT. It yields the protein CASSQVQNSGNTIYF.

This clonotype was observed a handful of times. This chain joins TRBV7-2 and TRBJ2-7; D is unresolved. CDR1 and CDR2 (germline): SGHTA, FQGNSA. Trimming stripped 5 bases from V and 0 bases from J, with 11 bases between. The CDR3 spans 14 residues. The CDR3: CASSTPSYSYEQYF. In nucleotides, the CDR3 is TGTGCCAGCAGCACGCCTTCTTACTCCTACGAGCAGTACTTC.

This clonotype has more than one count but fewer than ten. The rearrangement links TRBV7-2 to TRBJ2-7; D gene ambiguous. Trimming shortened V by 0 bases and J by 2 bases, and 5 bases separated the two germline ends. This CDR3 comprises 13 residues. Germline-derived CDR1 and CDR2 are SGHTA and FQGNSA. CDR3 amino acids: CASSLAVPYEQYF. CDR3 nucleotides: TGTGCCAGCAGCTTAGCCGTCCCCTACGAGCAGTACTTC.

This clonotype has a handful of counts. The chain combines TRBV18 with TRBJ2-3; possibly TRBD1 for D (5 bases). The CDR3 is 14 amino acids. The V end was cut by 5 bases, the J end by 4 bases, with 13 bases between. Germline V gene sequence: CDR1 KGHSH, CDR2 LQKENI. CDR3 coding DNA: TGTGCCAGCTCATCCTGGACATCCCCAGATACGCAGTATTTT. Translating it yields CASSSWTSPDTQYF.

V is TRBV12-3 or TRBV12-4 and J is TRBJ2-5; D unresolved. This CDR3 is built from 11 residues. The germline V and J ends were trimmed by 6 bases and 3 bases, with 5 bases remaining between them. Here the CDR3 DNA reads TGTGCCAGCAGGAACAAAGAGACCCAGTACTTC. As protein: CASRNKETQYF.

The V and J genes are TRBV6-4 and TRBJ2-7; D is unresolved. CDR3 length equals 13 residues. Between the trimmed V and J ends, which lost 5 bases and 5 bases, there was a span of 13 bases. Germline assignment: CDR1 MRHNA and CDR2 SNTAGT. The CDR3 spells CASSTMVSHEQYF. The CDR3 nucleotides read TGTGCCAGCAGTACCATGGTCAGCCACGAGCAGTACTTC.